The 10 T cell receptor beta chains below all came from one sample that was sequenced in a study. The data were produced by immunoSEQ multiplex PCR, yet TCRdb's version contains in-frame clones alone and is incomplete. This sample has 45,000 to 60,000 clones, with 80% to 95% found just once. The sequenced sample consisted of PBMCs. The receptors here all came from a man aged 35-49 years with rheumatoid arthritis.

CDR3 in amino acids: CATSNTQNTEAFF. The CDR3 DNA reads TGTGCCACCAGCAACACTCAGAACACTGAAGCTTTCTTT. This rearrangement joins TRBV15 to TRBJ1-1, with no clear D. Looked up from germline, CDR1 is LNHNV and CDR2 is YYDKDF (reference sequence). The length of the CDR3 is 13 residues. Trimming took off 4 bases at V and 1 base at J, with 7 bases between the two ends.

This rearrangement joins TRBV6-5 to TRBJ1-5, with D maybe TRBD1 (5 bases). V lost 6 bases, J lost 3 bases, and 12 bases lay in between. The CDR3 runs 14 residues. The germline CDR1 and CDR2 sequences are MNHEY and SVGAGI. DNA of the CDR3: TGTGCCAGCAGATCTCAGGGCACCAATCAGCCCCAGCATTTT. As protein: CASRSQGTNQPQHF.

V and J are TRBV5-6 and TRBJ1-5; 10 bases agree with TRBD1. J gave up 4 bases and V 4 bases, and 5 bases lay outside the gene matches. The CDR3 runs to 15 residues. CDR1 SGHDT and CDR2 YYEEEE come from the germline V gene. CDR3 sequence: CASSRGDRGNQPQHF. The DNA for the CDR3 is TGTGCCAGCAGCCGGGGGGACAGGGGAAATCAGCCCCAGCATTTT.

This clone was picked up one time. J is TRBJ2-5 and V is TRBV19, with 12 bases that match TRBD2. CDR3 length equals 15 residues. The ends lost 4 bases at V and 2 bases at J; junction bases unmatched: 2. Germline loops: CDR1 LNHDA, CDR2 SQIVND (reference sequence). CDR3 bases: TGTGCCAGTAGTACACTAGCGGGGGGACAAGAGACCCAGTACTTC. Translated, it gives CASSTLAGGQETQYF.

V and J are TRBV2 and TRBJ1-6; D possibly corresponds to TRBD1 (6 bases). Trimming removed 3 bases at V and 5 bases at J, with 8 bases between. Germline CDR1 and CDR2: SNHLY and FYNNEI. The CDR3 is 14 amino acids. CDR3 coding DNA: TGTGCCAGCAGTGAGCAGGGGCATAATTCACCCCTCCACTTT. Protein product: CASSEQGHNSPLHF. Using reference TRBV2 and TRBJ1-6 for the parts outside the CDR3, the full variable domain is EPEVTQTPSHQVTQMGQEVILRCVPISNHLYFYWYRQILGQKVEFLVSFYNNEISEKSEIFDDQFSVERPDGSNFTLKIRSTKLEDSAMYFCASSEQGHNSPLHFGNGTRLTVT.

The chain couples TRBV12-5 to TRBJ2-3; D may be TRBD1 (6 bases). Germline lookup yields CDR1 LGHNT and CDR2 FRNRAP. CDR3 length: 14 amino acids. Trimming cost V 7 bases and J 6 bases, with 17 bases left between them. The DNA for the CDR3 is TGTGCTAGTGCCATGGATCAGGGGCCGGATACGCAGTATTTT. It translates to CASAMDQGPDTQYF.

CDR3 amino acids: CSSGGDSLRGYTF. The CDR3 nucleotides are TGCAGCTCAGGAGGGGACAGCCTAAGGGGCTACACCTTC. The chain uses TRBV29-1 and TRBJ1-2, with TRBD1 identical over 7 bases. After removal of 8 bases from V and 8 bases from J, the junction contained 14 bases not matched to a gene. This CDR3 region has 13 residues. Germline lookup yields CDR1 SQVTM and CDR2 ANQGSEA. The complete variable domain, with remaining parts taken from reference TRBV29-1 and TRBJ1-2, reads SAVISQKPSRDICQRGTSLTIQCQVDSQVTMMFWYRQQPGQSLTLIATANQGSEATYESGFVIDKFPISRPNLTFSTLTVSNMSPEDSSIYLCSSGGDSLRGYTFGSGTRLTVV.

CDR3 amino acids: CASSPTRGLGTGELFF. CDR3 nucleotide sequence: TGCGCCAGCAGCCCGACCAGGGGGCTCGGGACCGGGGAGCTGTTTTTT. The chain is built from TRBV5-1 and TRBJ2-2; 8 bases line up with TRBD1. CDR1 SGHRS and CDR2 YFSETQ come from the germline V gene. V trimming: 4 bases; J trimming: 5 bases; junction bases outside the gene matches: 10. CDR3 length equals 16 residues.

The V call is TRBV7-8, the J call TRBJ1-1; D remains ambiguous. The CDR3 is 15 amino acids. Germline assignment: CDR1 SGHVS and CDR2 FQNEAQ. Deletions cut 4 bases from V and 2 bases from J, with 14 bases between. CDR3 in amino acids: CASSSRGVINTEAFF. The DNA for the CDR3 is TGTGCCAGCAGCTCCCGAGGAGTGATCAACACTGAAGCTTTCTTT.

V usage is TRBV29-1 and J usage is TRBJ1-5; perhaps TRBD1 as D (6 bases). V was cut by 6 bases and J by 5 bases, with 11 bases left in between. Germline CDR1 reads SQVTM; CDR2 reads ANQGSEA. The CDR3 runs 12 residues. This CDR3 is CSVGEGDQPQHF. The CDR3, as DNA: TGCAGCGTAGGTGAGGGGGATCAGCCCCAGCATTTT.